Each of the 23 T cell receptor beta chains below was sequenced from the same sample in a study of blood T cell repertoires in COVID-19. The method was immunoSEQ multiplex PCR; TCRdb's version includes in-frame clones alone and lacks a portion of them. The top ten hold about 4% of the sample, which has approximately 92,000 clones, about 86% seen once. The sample comprised peripheral blood. The receptors originated from a man aged 55 to 70 with acute or convalescent COVID-19.

The rearrangement joins TRBV11-2 to TRBJ2-7, with 9 positions matching TRBD1. Germline V CDR1 and CDR2: SGHAT, FQNNGV. The CDR3 is 15 residues long. Unmatched junction bases numbered 4, after V lost 2 bases and J lost 2 bases. DNA of the CDR3: TGTGCCAGCAGCTTAATGGGACAGGGTCCCTACGAGCAGTACGTC. Translation: CASSLMGQGPYEQYV.

V is TRBV5-1 and J is TRBJ1-1, with a tentative D call TRBD1 (6 bases). The CDR3 has 14 residues. The V gene lost 5 bases and the J gene lost 3 bases, with 14 bases spanning the gap. Looked up from germline, CDR1 is SGHRS and CDR2 is YFSETQ. This CDR3 reads CASRITGTYTEAFF. In DNA, the CDR3 is TGCGCCAGCAGAATAACAGGGACGTACACTGAAGCTTTCTTT.

The J gene is TRBJ2-5, the V gene TRBV30, with TRBD1 as a possible D gene (5 bases). CDR3 size: 12 residues. V was pared by 4 bases and J by 3 bases, with 9 bases between. Germline V lookup: CDR1 GTSNPN, CDR2 SVGIG (reference sequence). CDR3 coding DNA: TGTGCCTGGACAGGGAACAAAGAGACCCAGTACTTC. This codes for CAWTGNKETQYF.

The V gene is TRBV11-3, the J gene TRBJ1-1, with TRBD1 matching 8 bases. The CDR3 is 14 amino acids. Germline CDR1 reads SGHNT; CDR2 reads YENEEA. With 3 bases clipped from V and 6 bases from J, the junction kept 6 bases outside the gene matches. CDR3 residues: CASSFGQGVSEAFF. The CDR3 nucleotides read TGTGCCAGCAGCTTCGGACAGGGAGTTTCTGAAGCTTTCTTT.

The chain links TRBV7-2 to TRBJ1-2; no definite D call. This CDR3 has 15 amino acids. The ends were cut back, 6 bases at V and 1 base at J, with 15 bases in the middle. The V gene's germline CDR1 is SGHTA and CDR2 FQGNSA. The CDR3 sequence is CASRIQVDYNYGYTF. CDR3 bases: TGTGCCAGCAGAATACAAGTGGACTATAACTATGGCTACACCTTC.

This clone was seen a single time. The chain employs TRBV7-9 and TRBJ2-1; tentatively, D is TRBD1 (5 bases). V was trimmed by 4 bases and J by 5 bases, leaving 12 bases between them. This CDR3 spans 14 amino acids. CDR1 and CDR2 from the germline V gene are SEHNR and FQNEAQ (reference sequence). The CDR3 DNA reads as TGTGCCAGCAGCTACTGGCTACAGGACAATGAGCAGTTCTTC. Protein sequence: CASSYWLQDNEQFF.

The V call is TRBV6-5, the J call TRBJ1-5; D gene unclear. Germline lookup yields CDR1 MNHEY and CDR2 SVGAGI. The CDR3 is 14 amino acids. Trimming took off 0 bases at V and 9 bases at J, with 12 bases between the two ends. CDR3 region: CASSYSPNSLPQHF. Written as DNA, the CDR3 is TGTGCCAGCAGTTACTCGCCGAATAGCTTGCCCCAGCATTTT.

V and J are TRBV19 and TRBJ2-6, with 7 bases fitting TRBD1. V shed 4 bases, J shed 2 bases, and the junction held 5 bases outside the gene matches. Germline-derived CDR1 and CDR2 are LNHDA and SQIVND (reference sequence). The CDR3 sequence is 16 residues long. The CDR3 DNA reads TGTGCCAGTAGTACGAGACAGGGAACTGGGGCCAACGTCCTGACTTTC. Protein product: CASSTRQGTGANVLTF.

A few counts support this clone. V and J are TRBV19 and TRBJ2-7; 11 positions agree with TRBD1. Germline V gene sequence: CDR1 LNHDA, CDR2 SQIVND (reference sequence). With 5 bases clipped from V and 6 bases from J, the junction kept 6 bases outside the gene matches. This CDR3 contains 14 residues. For the CDR3, the DNA is TGTGCCAGTAGTGACTCCGGGACAGGGGGCGAGCAGTACGTC. Its protein is CASSDSGTGGEQYV.

DNA of the CDR3: TGTGCCAGCAGTTCCGGACAGGCTGGATACTCTGGGGCCAACGTCCTGACTTTC. It is translated as CASSSGQAGYSGANVLTF. The rearrangement links TRBV28 to TRBJ2-6; TRBD1 aligns across 7 bases. The germline gives CDR1 MDHEN, CDR2 SYDVKM. The J segment lost 0 bases and the V segment lost 4 bases, leaving 9 bases of the junction unmatched. This CDR3 has 18 residues.

The V and J genes are TRBV9 and TRBJ1-2; D call uncertain. Trimming removed 3 bases from V and 0 bases from J, with 6 bases in between. Germline V gene data show CDR1 as SGDLS and CDR2 as YYNGEE. The CDR3 contains 13 residues. CDR3 sequence: CASSAIANYGYTF. CDR3 nucleotide sequence: TGTGCCAGCAGCGCGATAGCTAACTATGGCTACACCTTC.

The chain recombines TRBV19 with TRBJ1-1, with D unclear. The V end lost 6 bases, the J end lost 3 bases, and 11 bases lay between the germline ends. The CDR3 has 13 residues. The germline CDR1 and CDR2 sequences are LNHDA and SQIVND (reference sequence). Written as DNA, the CDR3 is TGTGCCAGTAGGCTCCGAGGTGACACTGAAGCTTTCTTT. Encoded protein: CASRLRGDTEAFF.

This clone was observed a few times. This sequence joins TRBV29-1 and TRBJ1-3; D is unresolved. Trimming took 6 bases from V and 2 from J, leaving 5 bases between them. The CDR3 runs 11 residues. Germline loops: CDR1 SQVTM, CDR2 ANQGSEA. The CDR3 DNA reads as TGCAGCGTACCGGCTGGAAACACCATATATTTT. Its translation is CSVPAGNTIYF. Full variable domain (remainder filled in from reference TRBV29-1 and TRBJ1-3): SAVISQKPSRDICQRGTSLTIQCQVDSQVTMMFWYRQQPGQSLTLIATANQGSEATYESGFVIDKFPISRPNLTFSTLTVSNMSPEDSSIYLCSVPAGNTIYFGEGSWLTVV.

V gene TRBV11-3 combines with J gene TRBJ2-3; TRBD2 might be the D (6 bases). CDR1 is SGHNT and CDR2 is YENEEA in the germline V gene. V was clipped by 6 bases and J by 4 bases, with 14 bases between them. This CDR3 spans 14 amino acids. CDR3 sequence reads: CASREGLAPDTQYF. The CDR3 DNA sequence: TGTGCCAGCAGGGAGGGGCTTGCTCCAGATACGCAGTATTTT.

This clone was recorded a few times. The chain is built from TRBV19 and TRBJ1-2; TRBD1 agrees at 7 bases. This CDR3 is 14 amino acids long. V trimming: 6 bases; J trimming: 8 bases; junction bases outside the gene matches: 12. Per germline, CDR1 LNHDA and CDR2 SQIVND (reference sequence). As DNA, the CDR3 is TGTGCCAGTAGCGCCCCGACAGGGTATGGAGGCTACACCTTC. It codes for CASSAPTGYGGYTF.

This chain links TRBV5-1 with TRBJ1-4; 7 bases are shared with TRBD1. The length of the CDR3 is 15 residues. CDR1 is SGHRS, CDR2 YFSETQ, per germline. V shed 4 bases and J 4 bases; nucleotides not matched to a gene: 7. CDR3 coding DNA: TGCGCCAGCAGCCCCGAGGGGGCTAATAATGAAAAACTGTTTTTT. Its protein is CASSPEGANNEKLFF.

J is TRBJ1-5 and V is TRBV19; 12 nucleotides match TRBD1. Germline V gene lookup returns CDR1 LNHDA and CDR2 SQIVND (reference sequence). V gave up 6 bases and J gave up 0 bases; unmatched junction bases: 18. The CDR3 consists of 21 residues. This chain's CDR3 is CASRTTGTGGWREYSNQPQHF. CDR3 sequence (DNA): TGTGCCAGTAGGACCACCGGGACAGGGGGCTGGCGAGAATATAGCAATCAGCCCCAGCATTTT.

J is TRBJ2-7 and V is TRBV5-1, with 9 bases matching TRBD1. Germline CDR1 reads SGHRS; CDR2 reads YFSETQ. V shed 4 bases and J 2 bases; nucleotides not matched to a gene: 4. The CDR3 is 14 amino acids. The CDR3 DNA sequence: TGCGCCAGCAGCCCGGGGACAGGGCCCTACGAGCAGTACTTC. Its translation is CASSPGTGPYEQYF.

J is TRBJ2-2 and V is TRBV4-3, with 7 bases fitting TRBD2. Losses at the gene ends were 0 bases for V and 6 bases for J; bases not matched to a gene: 7. Germline lookup yields CDR1 LGHNA and CDR2 YSLEER. The CDR3 covers 16 residues. The CDR3 region is CASSQDLGGSSGELFF. The DNA of the CDR3 is TGCGCCAGCAGCCAAGATCTTGGCGGGAGTTCCGGGGAGCTGTTTTTT.

The chain links TRBV11-2 to TRBJ2-7; the D gene is possibly TRBD2 (6 bases). CDR1 and CDR2 (germline): SGHAT, FQNNGV. The CDR3 extends over 14 amino acids. V dropped 6 bases and J dropped 2 bases, with 14 bases sitting between them. CDR3 DNA: TGTGCCAGCAGTCTCCCCTCGGGGGCCTACGAGCAGTACGTC. Translated, it gives CASSLPSGAYEQYV.

The chain has TRBV24-1 and TRBJ2-1; 12 nucleotides line up with TRBD1. Looked up from germline, CDR1 is KGHDR and CDR2 is SFDVKD. V lost 2 bases and J lost 6; bases outside the gene matches: 4. This CDR3 has 16 amino acids. The CDR3 sequence is CATSDSGQGASNEQFF. Written as DNA, the CDR3 is TGTGCCACCAGTGATTCGGGACAGGGGGCGTCCAATGAGCAGTTCTTC.

The chain uses TRBV3-1 (or the pseudogene TRBV3-2) and TRBJ2-5; D gene uncertain. Germline CDR1 is LGHDT and CDR2 is YNNKEL (reference sequence). CDR3 length: 11 residues. V shed 6 bases and J shed 5 bases, with 7 bases lying between them. The CDR3 here is CASSYGETQYF. CDR3 nucleotide sequence: TGTGCCAGCAGTTACGGTGAGACCCAGTACTTC.

This chain links TRBV3-1 (or the pseudogene TRBV3-2) with TRBJ1-1; the D is unclear. The length of the CDR3 is 13 residues. Trimming removed 4 bases from V and 0 bases from J, with 6 bases in between. Germline-derived CDR1 and CDR2 are LGHDT and YNNKEL (reference sequence). The CDR3 bases are TGTGCCAGCAGCCCCCCAATGAACACTGAAGCTTTCTTT. Translating it yields CASSPPMNTEAFF.